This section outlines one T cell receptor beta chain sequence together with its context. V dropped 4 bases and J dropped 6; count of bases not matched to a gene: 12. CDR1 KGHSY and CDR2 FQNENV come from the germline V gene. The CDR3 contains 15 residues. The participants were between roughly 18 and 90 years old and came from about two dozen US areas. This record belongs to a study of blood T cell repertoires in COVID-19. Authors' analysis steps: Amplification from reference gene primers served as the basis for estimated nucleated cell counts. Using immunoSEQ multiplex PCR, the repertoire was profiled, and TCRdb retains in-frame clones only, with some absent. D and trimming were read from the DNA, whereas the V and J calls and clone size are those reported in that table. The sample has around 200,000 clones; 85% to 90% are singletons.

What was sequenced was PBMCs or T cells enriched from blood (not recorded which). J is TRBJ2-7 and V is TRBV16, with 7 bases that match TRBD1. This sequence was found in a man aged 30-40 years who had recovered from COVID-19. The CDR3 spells CASSPPTGSLGEQYF. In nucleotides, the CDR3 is TGTGCCAGCAGCCCCCCGACAGGGTCCCTTGGCGAGCAGTACTTC. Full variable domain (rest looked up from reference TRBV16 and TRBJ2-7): GEEVAQTPKHLVRGEGQKAKLYCAPIKGHSYVFWYQQVLKNEFKFLISFQNENVFDETGMPKERFSAKCLPNSPCSLEIQATKLEDSAVYFCASSPPTGSLGEQYFGPGTRLTVT.